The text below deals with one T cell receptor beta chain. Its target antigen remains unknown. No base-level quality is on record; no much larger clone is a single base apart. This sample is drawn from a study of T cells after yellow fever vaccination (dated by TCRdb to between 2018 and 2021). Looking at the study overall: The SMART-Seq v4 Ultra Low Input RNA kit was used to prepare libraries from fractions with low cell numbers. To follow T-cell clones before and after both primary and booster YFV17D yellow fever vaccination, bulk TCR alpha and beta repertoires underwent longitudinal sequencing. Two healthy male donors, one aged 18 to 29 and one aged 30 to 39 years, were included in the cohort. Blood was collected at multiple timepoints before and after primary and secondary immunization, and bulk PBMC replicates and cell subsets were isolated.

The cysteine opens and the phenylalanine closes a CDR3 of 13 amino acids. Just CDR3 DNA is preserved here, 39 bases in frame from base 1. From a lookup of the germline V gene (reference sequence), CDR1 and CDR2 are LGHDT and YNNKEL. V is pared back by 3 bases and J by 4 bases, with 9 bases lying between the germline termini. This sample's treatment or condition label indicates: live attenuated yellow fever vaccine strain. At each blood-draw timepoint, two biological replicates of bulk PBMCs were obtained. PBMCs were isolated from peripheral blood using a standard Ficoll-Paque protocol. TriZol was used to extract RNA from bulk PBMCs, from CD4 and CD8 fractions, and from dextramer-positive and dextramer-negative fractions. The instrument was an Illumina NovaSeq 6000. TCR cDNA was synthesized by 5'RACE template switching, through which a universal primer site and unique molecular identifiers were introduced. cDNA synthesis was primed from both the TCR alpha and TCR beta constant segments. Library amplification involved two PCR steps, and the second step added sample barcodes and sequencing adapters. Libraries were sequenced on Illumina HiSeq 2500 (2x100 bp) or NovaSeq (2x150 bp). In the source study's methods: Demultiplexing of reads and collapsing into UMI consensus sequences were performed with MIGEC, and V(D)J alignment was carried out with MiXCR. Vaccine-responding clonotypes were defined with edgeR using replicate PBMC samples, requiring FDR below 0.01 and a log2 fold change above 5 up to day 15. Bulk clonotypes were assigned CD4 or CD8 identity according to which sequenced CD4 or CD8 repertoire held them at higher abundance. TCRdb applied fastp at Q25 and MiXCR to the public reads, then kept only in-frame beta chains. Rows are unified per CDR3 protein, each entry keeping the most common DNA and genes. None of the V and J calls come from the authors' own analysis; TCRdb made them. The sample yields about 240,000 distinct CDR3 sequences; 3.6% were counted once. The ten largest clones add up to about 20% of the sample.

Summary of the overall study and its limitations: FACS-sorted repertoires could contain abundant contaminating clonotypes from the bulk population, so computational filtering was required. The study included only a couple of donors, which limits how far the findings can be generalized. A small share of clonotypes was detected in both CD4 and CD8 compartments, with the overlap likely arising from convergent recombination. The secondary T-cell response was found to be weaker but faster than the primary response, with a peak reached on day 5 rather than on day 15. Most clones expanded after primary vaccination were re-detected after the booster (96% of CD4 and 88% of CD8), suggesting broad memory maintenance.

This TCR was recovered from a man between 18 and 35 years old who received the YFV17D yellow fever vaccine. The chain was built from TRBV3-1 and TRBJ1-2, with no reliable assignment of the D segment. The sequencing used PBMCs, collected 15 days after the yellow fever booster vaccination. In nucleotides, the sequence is TGTGCCAGCAGCCATGGGGAACCCTATGGCTACACCTTC. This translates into CASSHGEPYGYTF.